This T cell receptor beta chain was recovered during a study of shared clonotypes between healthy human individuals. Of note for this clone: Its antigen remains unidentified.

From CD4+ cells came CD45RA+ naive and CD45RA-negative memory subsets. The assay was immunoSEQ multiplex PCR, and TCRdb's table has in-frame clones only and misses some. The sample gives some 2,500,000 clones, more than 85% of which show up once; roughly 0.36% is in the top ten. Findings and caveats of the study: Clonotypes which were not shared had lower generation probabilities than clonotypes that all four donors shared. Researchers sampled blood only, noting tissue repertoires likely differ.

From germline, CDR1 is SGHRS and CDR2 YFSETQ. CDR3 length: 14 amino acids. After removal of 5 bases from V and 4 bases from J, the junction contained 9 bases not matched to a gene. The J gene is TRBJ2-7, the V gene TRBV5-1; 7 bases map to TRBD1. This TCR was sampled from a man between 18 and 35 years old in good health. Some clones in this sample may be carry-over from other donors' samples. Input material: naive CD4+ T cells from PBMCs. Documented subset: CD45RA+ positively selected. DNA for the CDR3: TGCGCCAGCAGTTACGTCGGACAGGAATACGAGCAGTACTTC. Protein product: CASSYVGQEYEQYF.